Listed here are 24 T cell receptor beta chains from one sample, sequenced in a study of shared clonotypes between healthy human individuals. The protocol was immunoSEQ multiplex PCR, while the TCRdb copy is restricted to in-frame clones and leaves out a portion. The table has 2.5 million or so clones, around 90% seen once. The sample comprised naive CD4+ T cells sorted from blood. Subset in this sample: CD45RA+ positively selected. All receptors come from a man between 18 and 29 years old in good health.

This clone was detected once. DNA of the CDR3: TGTGCCAGCAGCGTCACAGCGGGGGCCTCTGGGGCCAACGTCCTGACTTTC. Protein sequence: CASSVTAGASGANVLTF. The genes are TRBV9 and TRBJ2-6, with 8 bases aligning to TRBD2. The junction had 4 bases not matched to a gene; V was cut back by 2 bases and J by 0 bases. Germline V gene sequence: CDR1 SGDLS, CDR2 YYNGEE. The CDR3 sequence is 17 residues long.

This clone came up a few times. DNA for the CDR3: TGTGCCAGCTCACCAGCAGTCTCGGGAAACACCATATATTTT. Translation: CASSPAVSGNTIYF. The V gene is TRBV18, the J gene TRBJ1-3; D is unclear. Trimming cost V 2 bases and J 4 bases, with 9 bases left between them. The CDR3 contains 14 residues. CDR1 KGHSH and CDR2 LQKENI come from the germline V gene.

The V and J genes are TRBV11-2 and TRBJ2-1; TRBD2 aligns across 7 bases. There are 16 residues in the CDR3. CDR1 and CDR2 (germline): SGHAT, FQNNGV. V gave up 6 bases and J gave up 0 bases; unmatched junction bases: 8. The chain's CDR3 is CASSVTGGYSYNEQFF. CDR3 DNA: TGTGCCAGCAGTGTTACGGGGGGATACTCCTACAATGAGCAGTTCTTC.

V and J are TRBV7-9 and TRBJ2-1; 12 bases map to TRBD2. Germline values: CDR1 SEHNR, CDR2 FQNEAQ (reference sequence). V lost 5 bases and J lost 5; bases outside the gene matches: 4. The CDR3 covers 15 residues. CDR3 DNA: TGTGCCAGCAGCGCCCTAGCGGGAGGGAACAATGAGCAGTTCTTC. Translation gives CASSALAGGNNEQFF.

The rearrangement uses TRBV29-1 and TRBJ2-3, with 8 bases matching TRBD1. Germline V CDR1 and CDR2: SQVTM, ANQGSEA. J was trimmed by 5 bases and V by 7 bases; bases with no gene match: 5. The length of the CDR3 is 12 residues. The CDR3 region is CSAGQGKDTQYF. The DNA of the CDR3 is TGCAGCGCTGGACAGGGCAAAGATACGCAGTATTTT.

The V gene is TRBV7-2, the J gene TRBJ1-3; D is undetermined. The CDR3 contains 13 residues. Germline lookup yields CDR1 SGHTA and CDR2 FQGNSA. Deletions cut 1 base from V and 4 bases from J, with 5 bases between. Here the CDR3 reads CASSLVEGNTIYF. The CDR3 DNA reads TGTGCCAGCAGCTTAGTGGAGGGAAACACCATATATTTT.

J is TRBJ1-3 and V is TRBV5-8; no definite D call. CDR1 SGHTS and CDR2 YDEGEE come from the germline V gene. Trimming left V 2 bases short and J 0 bases short, with 12 bases between. The length of the CDR3 is 16 residues. For the CDR3, the DNA is TGTGCCAGCAGCTTCGACGGATCGAGCTCTGGAAACACCATATATTTT. Residues: CASSFDGSSSGNTIYF. The full variable domain, rest sourced from reference TRBV5-8 and TRBJ1-3, is EAGVTQSPTHLIKTRGQQATLRCSPISGHTSVYWYQQALGLGLQFLLWYDEGEERNRGNFPPRFSGRQFPNYSSELNVNALELEDSALYLCASSFDGSSSGNTIYFGEGSWLTVV.

In the case of this clone: Within the sample, other DNA sequences also encode this same CDR3. This chain links TRBV9 with TRBJ2-5; no definite D call. The CDR3 runs to 14 residues. V lost 0 bases, J lost 2 bases, and 8 bases lay in between. Germline loops: CDR1 SGDLS, CDR2 YYNGEE. The CDR3 loop is CASSVDGQQETQYF. The DNA for the CDR3 is TGTGCCAGCAGCGTAGACGGGCAGCAAGAGACCCAGTACTTC. Combining the CDR3 with reference TRBV9 and TRBJ2-5 gives the whole variable domain DSGVTQTPKHLITATGQRVTLRCSPRSGDLSVYWYQQSLDQGLQFLIQYYNGEERAKGNILERFSAQQFPDLHSELNLSSLELGDSALYFCASSVDGQQETQYFGPGTRLLVL.

The chain couples TRBV15 to TRBJ2-5, with 12 positions matching TRBD2. The CDR3 consists of 18 residues. The germline gives CDR1 LNHNV, CDR2 YYDKDF (reference sequence). The V and J ends lost 2 bases and 1 base, in that order; junction bases with no gene match: 8. The DNA for the CDR3 is TGTGCCACCAGCAGATCGGGGGGACTAGCGGGTACCCAAGAGACCCAGTACTTC. Protein: CATSRSGGLAGTQETQYF.

The chain couples TRBV7-9 to TRBJ1-4; no firm D call. Germline loops: CDR1 SEHNR, CDR2 FQNEAQ (reference sequence). This CDR3 is 15 amino acids long. Trimming removed 6 bases from V and 8 bases from J, with 19 bases in between. CDR3 in amino acids: CASRRPVGLGEKLFF. CDR3 DNA: TGTGCCAGCAGGCGTCCAGTAGGGTTAGGGGAAAAACTGTTTTTT.

The J gene is TRBJ2-5, the V gene TRBV6-5; D is perhaps TRBD2 (5 bases). Germline V gene data show CDR1 as MNHEY and CDR2 as SVGAGI. The CDR3 length is 14 residues. With 5 bases removed from V and 1 base from J, the gap between germline ends came to 11 bases. The CDR3 is CASSRPGVQETQYF. CDR3 nucleotide sequence: TGTGCCAGCAGTCGCCCCGGGGTCCAAGAGACCCAGTACTTC.

There are a few counts of this clone. This sequence joins TRBV12-5 and TRBJ2-7; D might be TRBD1 (6 bases). Trimming stripped 6 bases from V and 2 bases from J, with 14 bases between. Looked up from germline, CDR1 is LGHNT and CDR2 is FRNRAP. There are 14 residues in the CDR3. The DNA of the CDR3 is TGTGCTAGTGGCTCAACAGGGTTTCCCTACGAGCAGTACTTC. Its translation: CASGSTGFPYEQYF.

V gene TRBV5-1 combines with J gene TRBJ2-2; possibly TRBD1 for D (5 bases). The germline CDR1 and CDR2 sequences are SGHRS and YFSETQ. The ends were cut back, 3 bases at V and 1 base at J, with 13 bases in the middle. The CDR3 has 16 amino acids. The CDR3 sequence is CASSSSGWGNTGELFF. The CDR3 DNA reads as TGCGCCAGCAGCTCATCAGGGTGGGGGAACACCGGGGAGCTGTTTTTT. The entire variable domain, with the rest obtained from reference TRBV5-1 and TRBJ2-2, is as follows: KAGVTQTPRYLIKTRGQQVTLSCSPISGHRSVSWYQQTPGQGLQFLFEYFSETQRNKGNFPGRFSGRQFSNSRSEMNVSTLELGDSALYLCASSSSGWGNTGELFFGEGSRLTVL.

The rearrangement links TRBV11-2 to TRBJ2-7, with 9 bases that match TRBD2. V shed 9 bases and J 7 bases; nucleotides not matched to a gene: 16. The CDR3 contains 15 residues. Germline loops: CDR1 SGHAT, CDR2 FQNNGV. The CDR3 nucleotides are TGTGCCAGTCTTAAAGGGACTAGCTCCTTTGGGGAGCAGTACTTC. Its protein product is CASLKGTSSFGEQYF.

V and J are TRBV6-6 and TRBJ1-5; the D gene is possibly TRBD1 (5 bases). CDR3 length equals 15 residues. The V end lost 5 bases, the J end lost 9 bases, and 20 bases lay between the germline ends. Germline V gene sequence: CDR1 MNHNY, CDR2 SVGAGI (reference sequence). The CDR3 here is CASSAVGETLWPQHF. The CDR3 bases are TGTGCCAGCAGTGCCGTAGGGGAGACCCTTTGGCCCCAGCATTTT.

There are a few counts of this clone. The V and J genes are TRBV16 and TRBJ1-5; no firm D call. V lost 0 bases and J 0 bases, leaving 6 bases between the germline ends. The CDR3 is 15 amino acids. CDR1 KGHSY and CDR2 FQNENV come from the germline V gene. CDR3 nucleotides: TGTGCCAGCAGCCAATCAGGTTATAGCAATCAGCCCCAGCATTTT. Amino acid sequence: CASSQSGYSNQPQHF.

This clone was counted once. The chain links TRBV18 to TRBJ2-7, with 8 bases identical to TRBD1. The length of the CDR3 is 16 residues. From germline, CDR1 is KGHSH and CDR2 LQKENI. The J segment lost 5 bases and the V segment lost 3 bases, leaving 12 bases of the junction unmatched. CDR3 in amino acids: CASSPYTDRVPNEQYF. The CDR3, as DNA: TGTGCCAGCTCACCTTATACGGACAGGGTCCCTAACGAGCAGTACTTC.

The chain joins TRBV19 to TRBJ1-1; D may be TRBD1 (6 bases). This CDR3 has 13 amino acids. The V gene's germline CDR1 is LNHDA and CDR2 SQIVND (reference sequence). The V end was cut by 9 bases, the J end by 1 base, with 12 bases between. The CDR3 here is CASNLQGNTEAFF. CDR3 DNA: TGTGCCAGCAACCTACAGGGGAACACTGAAGCTTTCTTT.

Concerning this clone itself: Other DNA variants within this sample encode the same CDR3. The chain combines TRBV6-1 with TRBJ2-7; the D gene is possibly TRBD1 (6 bases). V was shortened by 0 bases and J by 1 base, with 7 bases between the two germline ends. Per germline, CDR1 MNHNS and CDR2 SASEGT. The CDR3 sequence is 14 residues long. CDR3 amino acids: CASSEARGSYEQYF. In DNA form, the CDR3 reads TGTGCCAGCAGTGAAGCGAGGGGGTCCTACGAGCAGTACTTC.

Details on this clone: The same CDR3 is also encoded by other DNA sequences in this sample. This chain links TRBV30 with TRBJ2-1, with 7 bases aligning to TRBD1. After removal of 0 bases from V and 3 bases from J, the junction contained 5 bases not matched to a gene. CDR1 and CDR2 (germline): GTSNPN, SVGIG (reference sequence). The CDR3 contains 15 residues. Written as DNA, the CDR3 is TGTGCCTGGAGTGTAAGGGCAGGGGGCTACAATGAGCAGTTCTTC. Translated: CAWSVRAGGYNEQFF.

This clone was found a few times. This chain links TRBV7-9 with TRBJ1-1; D remains ambiguous. This CDR3 spans 11 amino acids. Germline V gene sequence: CDR1 SEHNR, CDR2 FQNEAQ (reference sequence). The germline V and J ends were trimmed by 8 bases and 0 bases, with 4 bases remaining between them. The CDR3 DNA follows: TGTGCCAGCGGGGTGAACACTGAAGCTTTCTTT. Its translation is CASGVNTEAFF.

The chain carries TRBV5-1 and TRBJ2-3, with 8 nucleotides matching TRBD1. The CDR3 covers 15 residues. The V gene end was trimmed by 4 bases and the J gene end by 1 base; junction bases not matched to a gene: 5. Germline lookup yields CDR1 SGHRS and CDR2 YFSETQ. Here the CDR3 reads CASSMQGAGTDTQYF. CDR3 DNA sequence: TGCGCCAGCAGCATGCAGGGGGCCGGCACAGATACGCAGTATTTT.

The CDR3 DNA reads TGTGCCAGCAGCGTAGAAGGGATTGGCACAGATACGCAGTATTTT. It yields the protein CASSVEGIGTDTQYF. This sequence joins TRBV9 and TRBJ2-3; D is undetermined. V was clipped by 0 bases and J by 1 base, with 9 bases between them. CDR1 is SGDLS and CDR2 is YYNGEE in the germline V gene. This CDR3 has 15 amino acids.

This rearrangement joins TRBV30 to TRBJ1-5; D is ambiguous. Between the trimmed V and J ends, which lost 2 bases and 9 bases, there was a span of 17 bases. This CDR3 region has 14 residues. Germline V gene sequence: CDR1 GTSNPN, CDR2 SVGIG (reference sequence). The CDR3 sequence is CAWSTGLLSGPQHF. CDR3 in DNA: TGTGCCTGGAGTACCGGACTGCTTAGTGGGCCCCAGCATTTT.